The 21 T cell receptor beta chains presented below share a single source sample, sequenced in a study of blood T cells in healthy people across ages. Primed by a sample-barcoded 5' primer and a J-beta primer mix, a second PCR proceeded for about 7 to 11 cycles. In TCRdb, the 5' RACE reads were re-called with MiXCR into one record per CDR3 protein. The data show over a million distinct CDR3 sequences, around 27% seen once. These data were also filed under a second study, of T cells of mothers and their children.

Sample: blood. The source is a girl aged 2 to 9 in good health.

A few counts support this clonotype. This chain links TRBV7-9 with TRBJ2-7, with D possibly TRBD2 on 6 matching bases. Per germline, CDR1 SEHNR and CDR2 FQNEAQ (reference sequence). This CDR3 is 14 amino acids long. V gave up 5 bases and J gave up 3 bases, with 14 bases separating them. CDR3 DNA: TGTGCCAGCAGCAACGTACCAGCGGGCTACGAGCAGTACTTC. Its translation: CASSNVPAGYEQYF.

This clonotype came up a few times. The chain is built from TRBV7-9 and TRBJ2-7; D remains unclear. The V gene lost 1 base and the J gene lost 5 bases, with 9 bases spanning the gap. This CDR3 region has 13 residues. Germline loops: CDR1 SEHNR, CDR2 FQNEAQ (reference sequence). The CDR3 loop reads CASSLVAGNEQYF. DNA of the CDR3: TGTGCCAGCAGCTTAGTTGCTGGGAACGAGCAGTACTTC.

In this sample, this clonotype turned up a few times. This sequence joins TRBV29-1 and TRBJ2-5, with D possibly TRBD2 on 6 matching bases. This CDR3 contains 13 residues. CDR1 is SQVTM and CDR2 is ANQGSEA in the germline V gene. Trimming removed 6 bases at V and 3 bases at J, with 14 bases between. The CDR3 reads CSVVGLLKETQYF. The CDR3 region has the DNA TGCAGCGTGGTGGGACTGCTAAAAGAGACCCAGTACTTC.

This clonotype has a handful of counts. The CDR3 loop is CASSWTREQGPYGYTF. DNA of the CDR3: TGTGCCAGCAGCTGGACCCGCGAACAGGGGCCCTATGGCTACACCTTC. The V call is TRBV13, the J call TRBJ1-2, with 7 bases aligning to TRBD1. The CDR3 is 16 residues long. The V and J ends lost 4 bases and 4 bases, in that order; junction bases with no gene match: 12. The germline CDR1 and CDR2 sequences are PRHDT and FYEKMQ (reference sequence).

The rearrangement links TRBV6-5 to TRBJ1-6; 11 nucleotides line up with TRBD1. This CDR3 spans 16 amino acids. Germline CDR1 reads MNHEY; CDR2 reads SVGAGI. The V gene end was trimmed by 2 bases and the J gene end by 6 bases; junction bases not matched to a gene: 3. This chain's CDR3 is CASSYGQGAANSPLHF. CDR3 sequence (DNA): TGTGCCAGCAGTTACGGACAGGGGGCTGCTAATTCACCCCTCCACTTT.

V and J are TRBV9 and TRBJ2-1; the D is unclear. CDR3 length: 16 residues. Germline CDR1 reads SGDLS; CDR2 reads YYNGEE. V gave up 0 bases and J gave up 5 bases, with 15 bases separating them. The CDR3 protein is CASSVGNFPENNEQFF. The CDR3 DNA sequence: TGTGCCAGCAGCGTAGGGAACTTTCCTGAAAACAATGAGCAGTTCTTC. Looking up the rest from reference TRBV9 and TRBJ2-1 gives the full variable domain: DSGVTQTPKHLITATGQRVTLRCSPRSGDLSVYWYQQSLDQGLQFLIQYYNGEERAKGNILERFSAQQFPDLHSELNLSSLELGDSALYFCASSVGNFPENNEQFFGPGTRLTVL.

This clonotype was detected only a few times. J is TRBJ2-7 and V is TRBV7-2, with D uncertain. The CDR3 totals 16 residues. The V and J ends lost 1 base and 1 base respectively, with 14 bases between them. Germline values: CDR1 SGHTA, CDR2 FQGNSA. The CDR3 sequence is CASSLEATSPSYEQYF. CDR3 DNA sequence: TGTGCCAGCAGCTTAGAGGCAACATCCCCGTCCTACGAGCAGTACTTC.

The sample holds a few counts of this clonotype. The CDR3 protein is CASSSPGASSYNEQFF. CDR3 coding DNA: TGTGCCAGCAGTTCCCCGGGTGCGTCCTCCTACAATGAGCAGTTCTTC. The chain has TRBV28 and TRBJ2-1; D is unresolved. Per the germline V gene, CDR1 is MDHEN and CDR2 is SYDVKM. This CDR3 contains 16 residues. V dropped 4 bases and J dropped 0 bases, with 13 bases sitting between them.

The rearrangement links TRBV6-1 to TRBJ2-2, with D possibly being TRBD1 (6 bases). Looked up from germline, CDR1 is MNHNS and CDR2 is SASEGT. The CDR3 contains 18 residues. The V end was cut by 5 bases, the J end by 2 bases, with 21 bases between. The DNA for the CDR3 is TGTGCCAGCAGTCCTCCCCGTCCCGGGACAAAAAACACCGGGGAGCTGTTTTTT. Amino acids: CASSPPRPGTKNTGELFF.

This clonotype was counted only a few times. The chain carries TRBV7-2 and TRBJ2-5; D is uncertain. TRBJ2-1 matches the DNA end more closely, so the J call is doubtful. There are 14 residues in the CDR3. Germline CDR1 SGHTA, CDR2 FQGNSA. CDR3 coding DNA: TGTGCCAGCAGCCAGCCCCGGGTGTCGAATGAGCAGTTCTTC. Protein: CASSQPRVSNEQFF.

The chain employs TRBV29-1 and TRBJ1-4; D is unclear. The CDR3 is made up of 13 amino acids. The germline V gene encodes CDR1 SQVTM and CDR2 ANQGSEA. The ends were cut back, 7 bases at V and 0 bases at J, with 9 bases in the middle. The CDR3 sequence is CSAVPTTNEKLFF. The CDR3, as DNA: TGCAGCGCAGTTCCAACAACTAATGAAAAACTGTTTTTT.

The chain links TRBV7-9 to TRBJ2-3; D gene unclear. The V end was cut by 2 bases, the J end by 5 bases, with 11 bases between. Per germline, CDR1 SEHNR and CDR2 FQNEAQ (reference sequence). The CDR3 contains 14 residues. The CDR3 loop reads CASSLLEAGDTQYF. The CDR3 region has the DNA TGTGCCAGCAGCTTACTAGAGGCCGGAGATACGCAGTATTTT. Filled out from reference TRBV7-9 and TRBJ2-3, the complete variable domain reads DTGVSQNPRHKITKRGQNVTFRCDPISEHNRLYWYRQTLGQGPEFLTYFQNEAQLEKSRLLSDRFSAERPKGSFSTLEIQRTEQGDSAMYLCASSLLEAGDTQYFGPGTRLTVL.

In this sample, this clonotype turned up a few times. DNA of the CDR3: TGTGCCAGCACCCAGGGTGGGGGGGGAAACACCATATATTTT. Translation gives CASTQGGGGNTIYF. The J gene is TRBJ1-3, the V gene TRBV12-3 or TRBV12-4; a weak D match, TRBD1 (5 bases). This CDR3 has 14 residues. The V and J ends lost 7 bases and 4 bases respectively, with 14 bases between them.

The rearrangement links TRBV10-3 to TRBJ1-1, with no clear D. Germline CDR1 is ENHRY and CDR2 is SYGVKD. Trimming removed 6 bases from V and 5 bases from J, with 10 bases in between. This CDR3 comprises 12 residues. The DNA for the CDR3 is TGTGCCATCAGCGGTGGTAATACTGAAGCTTTCTTT. Translated: CAISGGNTEAFF.

The chain links TRBV7-2 to TRBJ1-4; D gene ambiguous. Per germline, CDR1 SGHTA and CDR2 FQGNSA. The CDR3 extends over 15 amino acids. Trimming cost V 5 bases and J 0 bases, with 10 bases left between them. Written as DNA, the CDR3 is TGTGCCAGCAGCCCCCATCCTGCAACTAATGAAAAACTGTTTTTT. It encodes CASSPHPATNEKLFF.

This chain joins TRBV7-2 and TRBJ2-3, with D possibly TRBD2 on 6 matching bases. The CDR3 runs to 14 residues. From germline, CDR1 is SGHTA and CDR2 FQGNSA. Trimming took 2 bases from V and 2 from J, leaving 8 bases between them. For the CDR3, the DNA is TGTGCCAGCAGCTTACGGGGGAACACAGATACGCAGTATTTT. It specifies CASSLRGNTDTQYF.

This clonotype was observed a few times. The chain has TRBV7-6 and TRBJ2-7; D remains ambiguous. This CDR3 spans 13 amino acids. Trimming took off 6 bases at V and 2 bases at J, with 11 bases between the two ends. The germline V gene has CDR1 SGHVS and CDR2 FNYEAQ. The chain's CDR3 is CASSAPTTYEQYF. The CDR3 DNA is TGTGCCAGCAGTGCCCCCACCACCTACGAGCAGTACTTC. The whole variable domain, remainder taken from reference TRBV7-6 and TRBJ2-7, is GAGVSQSPRYKVTKRGQDVALRCDPISGHVSLYWYRQALGQGPEFLTYFNYEAQQDKSGLPNDRFSAERPEGSISTLTIQRTEQRDSAMYRCASSAPTTYEQYFGPGTRLTVT.

This clonotype showed up just a few times. The chain uses TRBV2 and TRBJ1-4; the match to TRBD1 covers 7 bases. The CDR3 runs 13 residues. V was pared by 4 bases and J by 8 bases, with 4 bases of the junction left unmatched. Germline CDR1 reads SNHLY; CDR2 reads FYNNEI. CDR3 sequence reads: CASSAGGQEKLFF. CDR3 nucleotide sequence: TGTGCCAGCAGTGCAGGGGGTCAAGAAAAACTGTTTTTT.

The V and J genes are TRBV7-6 and TRBJ1-4; perhaps TRBD1 as D (6 bases). The CDR3 consists of 12 residues. Germline V gives CDR1 SGHVS, CDR2 FNYEAQ. Trimming left V 5 bases short and J 14 bases short, with 15 bases between. The CDR3 sequence: CASSPGGGRLFF. In nucleotides, the CDR3 is TGTGCCAGCAGCCCTGGGGGGGGGCGGCTGTTTTTT.

The chain couples TRBV7-8 to TRBJ1-1; 9 bases map to TRBD1. The ends lost 2 bases at V and 6 bases at J; junction bases unmatched: 7. CDR3 length equals 15 residues. From germline, CDR1 is SGHVS and CDR2 FQNEAQ. The CDR3 bases are TGTGCCAGCAGCTTAAAAGCGGGACAGGGACCTGAAGCTTTCTTT. Protein: CASSLKAGQGPEAFF.

V is TRBV6-5 and J is TRBJ2-4, with TRBD2 identical over 10 bases. Germline trimming cut 6 bases from V and 0 bases from J; bases unmatched to any gene: 5. This CDR3 has 16 residues. Germline values: CDR1 MNHEY, CDR2 SVGAGI. CDR3 protein: CASSSSGRAAKNIQYF. The CDR3 region has the DNA TGTGCCAGCAGCTCGAGCGGGAGGGCAGCCAAAAACATTCAGTACTTC.